This T cell receptor (beta chain) was identified during a study of OX40 agonist ivuxolimab in advanced cancers. Comments on this clone: No antigen is known for it.

Patients with a history of autoimmune disease or on systemic immunosuppression were excluded. Blood specimens came from baseline, cycle 4 day 1, and cycle 7 day 1. Looked up from germline, CDR1 is MNHNY and CDR2 is SVGAGI (reference sequence). Trimming at V came to 6 bases and at J to 5 bases, leaving 12 bases not matched to a gene. This CDR3 region has 16 residues. The repertoire was sequenced with immunoSEQ multiplex PCR; TCRdb's copy has only in-frame clones and lacks some. The table includes around 100,000 clones, nearly 90% detected once. General study findings and limits: Among T cells, CD8+ cells averaged more expanded clones than CD4+ cells.

Material: CD4+ or CD8+ T cells sorted from blood, obtained in a trial of the OX40 agonist ivuxolimab. The V gene is TRBV6-6, the J gene TRBJ2-3; 9 nucleotides agree with TRBD1. This receptor was obtained from an adult with an advanced solid tumor such as melanoma, head and neck, liver or kidney cancer. DNA of the CDR3: TGTGCCAGCAGCCCCGGTTCGGGACAGGGCTTAGATACGCAGTATTTT. Encoded protein: CASSPGSGQGLDTQYF.